The clone carrying this T cell receptor beta chain was counted only a few times. The sample belongs to a study of T-cell reconstitution after alpha-beta-depleted transplantation in children. Unique molecular identifiers were incorporated into the prepared TCRbeta library. MiXCR, run by TCRdb on the PCR reads, gives a single entry per CDR3 protein. The sample lists 70,000 to 95,000 distinct CDR3 sequences; 9% to 15% were seen once. Sequenced material: PBMCs from the stem cell graft donor, taken from the stem cell graft. The clonotype was recovered from a human donor who donated a stem cell graft to a child with inherited bone marrow failure.

The CDR3 reads CASKEKRGSVETQYF. CDR3 nucleotide sequence: TGTGCCAGTAAGGAAAAGAGGGGATCGGTTGAGACCCAGTACTTC. V is TRBV19 and J is TRBJ2-5; D may be TRBD1 or TRBD2 (5 bases each). Germline V lookup: CDR1 LNHDA, CDR2 SQIVND (reference sequence). V lost 7 bases, J lost 5 bases, and 20 bases lay in between. The CDR3 runs 15 residues.